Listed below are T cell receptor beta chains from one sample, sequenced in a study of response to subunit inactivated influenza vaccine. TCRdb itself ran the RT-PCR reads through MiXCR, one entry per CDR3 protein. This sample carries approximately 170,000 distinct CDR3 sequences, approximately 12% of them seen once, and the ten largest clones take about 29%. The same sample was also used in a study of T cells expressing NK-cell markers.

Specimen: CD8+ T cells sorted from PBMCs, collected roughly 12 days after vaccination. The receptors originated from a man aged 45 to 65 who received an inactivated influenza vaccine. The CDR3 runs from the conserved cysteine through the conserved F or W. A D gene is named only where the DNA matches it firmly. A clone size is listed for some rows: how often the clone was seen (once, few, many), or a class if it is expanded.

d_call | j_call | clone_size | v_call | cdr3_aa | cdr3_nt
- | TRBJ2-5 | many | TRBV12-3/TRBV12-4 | CASATRPVEETQYF | TGTGCCAGCGCCACGAGACCGGTGGAAGAGACCCAGTACTTC
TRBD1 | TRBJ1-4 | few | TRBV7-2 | CASSLAGTGKKLFF | TGTGCCAGCAGCTTAGCCGGGACAGGGAAAAAACTGTTTTTT
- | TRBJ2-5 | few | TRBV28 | CASSSRRPVSPAGETQYF | TGTGCCAGCAGTTCTAGGCGGCCGGTCAGCCCAGCAGGGGAGACCCAGTACTTC
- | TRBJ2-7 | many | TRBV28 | CASSDLAGSYEQYF | TGTGCCAGCAGTGACCTGGCGGGGAGCTACGAGCAGTACTTC
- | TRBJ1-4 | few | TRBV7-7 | CASSSARGLQRSNEKLFF | TGTGCCAGCAGCTCCGCCAGGGGCCTGCAGAGATCTAATGAAAAACTGTTTTTT
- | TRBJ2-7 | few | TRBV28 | CASSPPVSSYEQYF | TGTGCCAGCAGCCCGCCAGTTAGCTCCTACGAGCAGTACTTC
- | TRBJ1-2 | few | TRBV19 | CASSDQPPGGYTF | TGTGCCAGTAGTGACCAGCCTCCCGGTGGCTACACCTTC
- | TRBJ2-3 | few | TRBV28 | CASSLSATSTDTQYF | TGTGCCAGCAGTTTATCCGCGACTAGCACAGATACGCAGTATTTT
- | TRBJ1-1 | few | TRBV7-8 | CASRPIPGAEAFF | TGTGCCAGCAGACCTATTCCGGGGGCTGAAGCTTTCTTT
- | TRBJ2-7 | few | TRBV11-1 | CASSLEGSGSEQYF | TGTGCCAGCAGCTTAGAGGGTTCCGGGAGCGAGCAGTACTTC
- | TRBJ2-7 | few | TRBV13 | CASSKGPQPSPEQYF | TGTGCCAGCAGCAAAGGGCCCCAACCGAGCCCCGAGCAGTACTTC
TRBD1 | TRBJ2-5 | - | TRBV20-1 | CSAREEDRYQETQYF | TGCAGTGCTAGGGAAGAGGACAGGTACCAAGAGACCCAGTACTTC
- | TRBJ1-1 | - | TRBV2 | CASSEDGRMKTEAFF | TGTGCCAGCAGTGAGGACGGGAGGATGAAAACTGAAGCTTTCTTT
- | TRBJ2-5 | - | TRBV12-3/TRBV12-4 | CASSSKSSGPKTQYF | TGTGCCAGCAGTTCCAAATCGTCCGGGCCCAAGACCCAGTACTTC
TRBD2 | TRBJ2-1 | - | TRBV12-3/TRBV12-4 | CASSLGLVANEQFF | TGTGCCAGCAGTCTGGGACTAGTGGCCAATGAGCAGTTCTTC
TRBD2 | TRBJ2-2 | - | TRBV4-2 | CASSQPGLTANTGELFF | TGTGCCAGCAGCCAACCGGGACTAACGGCGAACACCGGGGAGCTGTTTTTT
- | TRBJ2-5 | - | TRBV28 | CASSHPAVYLYQETQYF | TGTGCCAGCAGCCACCCCGCAGTATATTTGTACCAAGAGACCCAGTACTTC
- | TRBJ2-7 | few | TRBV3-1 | CASSQEQTGSYEQYF | TGTGCCAGCAGCCAAGAACAAACTGGATCCTACGAGCAGTACTTC
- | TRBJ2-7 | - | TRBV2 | CASSEVGRHSYEQYF | TGTGCCAGCAGTGAAGTGGGCAGGCACTCCTACGAGCAGTACTTC
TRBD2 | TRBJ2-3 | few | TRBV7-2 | CASSLAYGRAEGDTQYF | TGTGCCAGCAGCTTAGCGTACGGGAGGGCCGAAGGAGATACGCAGTATTTT
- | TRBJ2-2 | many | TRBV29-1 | CSVGQINTGELFF | TGCAGCGTTGGTCAGATTAACACCGGGGAGCTGTTTTTT
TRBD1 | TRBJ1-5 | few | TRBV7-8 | CASSLRQGRNQPQHF | TGTGCCAGCAGCCTGCGACAGGGTCGCAATCAGCCCCAGCATTTT
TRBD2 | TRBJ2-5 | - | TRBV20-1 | CSAREILAGVQETQYF | TGCAGTGCTAGAGAGATACTAGCGGGAGTTCAAGAGACCCAGTACTTC
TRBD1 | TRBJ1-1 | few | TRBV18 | CASSPRGQGGTEAFF | TGTGCCAGCTCACCAAGGGGACAGGGGGGAACTGAAGCTTTCTTT
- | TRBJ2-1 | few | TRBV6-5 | CASSYSVPSYNEQFF | TGTGCCAGCAGTTACTCGGTACCCTCCTACAATGAGCAGTTCTTC
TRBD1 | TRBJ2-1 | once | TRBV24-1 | CATSQGAEYYNEQFF | TGTGCCACCAGTCAGGGGGCAGAATACTACAATGAGCAGTTCTTC
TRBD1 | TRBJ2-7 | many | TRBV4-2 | CASSQEYRTGTDEQYF | TGTGCCAGCAGCCAAGAATACAGGACAGGGACGGACGAGCAGTACTTC
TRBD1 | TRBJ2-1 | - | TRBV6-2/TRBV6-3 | CASSSWTGRNEQFF | TGTGCCAGCAGTTCATGGACAGGTCGCAATGAGCAGTTCTTC
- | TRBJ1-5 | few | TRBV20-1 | CSASTNLDQPQHF | TGCAGTGCTAGCACCAACCTCGATCAGCCCCAGCATTTT
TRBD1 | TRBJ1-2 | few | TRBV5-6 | CASSFGTGGPTAETPF | TGTGCCAGCAGCTTTGGGACAGGGGGACCCACGGCGGAAACCCCCTTC
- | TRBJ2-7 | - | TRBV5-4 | CASTSWGQPFYEQYF | TGTGCCAGCACCTCGTGGGGACAACCCTTCTACGAGCAGTACTTC
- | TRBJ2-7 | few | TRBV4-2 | CASSQDDDLGATYEQYF | TGTGCCAGCAGCCAAGACGATGATCTCGGGGCAACCTACGAGCAGTACTTC
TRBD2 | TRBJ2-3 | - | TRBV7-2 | CASSPDLADTDTQYF | TGTGCCAGCAGCCCGGACCTAGCGGACACAGATACGCAGTATTTT
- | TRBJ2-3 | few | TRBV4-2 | CASSQDGDTTDTQYF | TGTGCCAGCAGCCAAGACGGGGACACTACAGATACGCAGTATTTT
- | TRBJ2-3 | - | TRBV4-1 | CASSQEQATGTDTQYF | TGCGCCAGCAGCCAAGAACAGGCCACGGGGACAGATACGCAGTATTTT
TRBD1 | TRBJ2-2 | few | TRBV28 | CASSSLRTGVPGELFF | TGTGCCAGCAGTTCCCTGAGGACAGGGGTGCCCGGGGAGCTGTTTTTT
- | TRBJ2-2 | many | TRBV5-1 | CASSLDSRGPGELFF | TGCGCCAGCAGCTTGGATTCAAGAGGACCCGGGGAGCTGTTTTTT
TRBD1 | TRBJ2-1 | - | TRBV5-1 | CASSLGSGTGVFIIDEQFF | TGCGCCAGCAGCTTGGGATCCGGGACAGGGGTATTTATTATCGATGAGCAGTTCTTC
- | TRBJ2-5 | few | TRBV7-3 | CASSPPGHRQETQYF | TGTGCCAGCAGCCCCCCGGGACATCGCCAAGAGACCCAGTACTTC
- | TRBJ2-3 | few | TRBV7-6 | CASSSAGGTGDTQYF | TGTGCCAGCAGCTCGGCCGGGGGCACGGGGGATACGCAGTATTTT
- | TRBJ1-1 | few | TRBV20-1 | CSARDIKNTEAFF | TGCAGTGCCCGGGACATTAAGAACACTGAAGCTTTCTTT
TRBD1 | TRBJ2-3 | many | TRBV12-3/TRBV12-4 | CASKPGTGLTDTQYF | TGTGCCAGCAAACCCGGGACAGGGTTGACAGATACGCAGTATTTT
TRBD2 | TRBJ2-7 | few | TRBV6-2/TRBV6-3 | CASSYRERASGTSYEQYF | TGTGCCAGCAGTTACCGAGAAAGGGCTAGCGGGACCTCCTACGAGCAGTACTTC
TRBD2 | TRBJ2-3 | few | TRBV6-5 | CASSYSGGPGTDTQYF | TGTGCCAGCAGCTACAGCGGGGGCCCGGGGACAGATACGCAGTATTTT
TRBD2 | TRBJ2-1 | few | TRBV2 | CASRGTSGPFNEQFF | TGTGCCAGCAGGGGGACTAGCGGGCCCTTCAATGAGCAGTTCTTC
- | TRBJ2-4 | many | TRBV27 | CASSSPLAKNIQYF | TGTGCCAGCAGTTCACCTCTAGCCAAAAACATTCAGTACTTC
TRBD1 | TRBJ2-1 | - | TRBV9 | CASSGNRGVTEQFF | TGTGCCAGCAGCGGAAACAGGGGGGTGACTGAGCAGTTCTTC
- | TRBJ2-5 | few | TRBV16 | CASHRARFGVKETQYF | TGTGCCAGCCACCGGGCCCGGTTCGGGGTAAAGGAGACCCAGTACTTC
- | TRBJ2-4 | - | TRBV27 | CASRPLAKNIQYF | TGTGCCAGCAGACCTCTAGCCAAAAACATTCAGTACTTC
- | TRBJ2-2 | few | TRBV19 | CASQGFGNTGELFF | TGTGCCAGCCAGGGGTTCGGGAACACCGGGGAGCTGTTTTTT
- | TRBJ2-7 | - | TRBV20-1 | CSARDPVLSYEQYF | TGCAGTGCTAGAGACCCGGTGCTTTCCTACGAGCAGTACTTC
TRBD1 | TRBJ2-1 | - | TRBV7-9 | CASSQGTVHEQFF | TGTGCCAGCAGCCAAGGGACAGTGCATGAGCAGTTCTTC
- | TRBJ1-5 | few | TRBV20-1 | CSVGWLRENQPQHF | TGCAGTGTCGGCTGGCTCCGGGAGAATCAGCCCCAGCATTTT
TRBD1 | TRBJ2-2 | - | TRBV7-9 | CASSPSGQGANTGELFF | TGTGCCAGCAGCCCAAGCGGACAGGGGGCAAACACCGGGGAGCTGTTTTTT
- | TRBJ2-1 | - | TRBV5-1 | CASSVDPTSSYNEQFF | TGCGCCAGCAGCGTCGACCCCACAAGCTCCTACAATGAGCAGTTCTTC